This T cell receptor (beta chain) was sequenced during a study of T cells in women clearing cervical HPV infection. Sequencing was performed with immunoSEQ multiplex PCR; in TCRdb, only in-frame clones are kept and a portion is missing. In total, the table holds roughly 30,000 clones. The V gene lost 2 bases and the J gene lost 1 base, with 9 bases spanning the gap. The CDR3 has 15 residues. CDR1 is SGHTA and CDR2 is FQGNSA in the germline V gene. Comments on this clone: The observed sequence ends 3 residues before the CDR3 terminus, with the missing tail filled in from the germline J gene.

This chain connects TRBV7-2 to TRBJ1-5; D is unclear. The source material was blood buffy coat. This sequence was found in a woman between 18 and 70 years old with a cervical HPV16 infection that either progressed to CIN3+ or cleared (not recorded which). The CDR3 reads CASSLIGRSNQPQHF. The sequenced CDR3 bases are TGTGCCAGCAGCTTAATCGGCAGGAGCAATCAGCCC.